This paragraph reports one T cell receptor beta chain. The target antigen is unknown. Gene names and germline match the mouse. The CDR3 end is not reached by the read, which stops 1 residue before it; the germline J gene fills it in. This sample is drawn from a study of tissue T cells after allogeneic stem cell transplantation. Findings and caveats of the study: Blood and spleen captured only part of the tissue TCR repertoire. Across patients, clones rarely overlapped, yet motif clusters were shared tissue-specifically. Which tissue TCRs were alloreactive or antigen-specific was not determined. Some clones might be persisting host cells.

The CDR3 extends over 12 amino acids. Trimming left V 3 bases short and J 4 bases short, with 3 bases between. From germline, CDR1 is KGHPV and CDR2 FQNQEV (reference sequence). TCRdb keeps only in-frame clones here, not all; method: immunoSEQ multiplex PCR. The sample records under 7,000 clones, roughly 50% being singletons. The time point was: mouse harvest day 7 after allogeneic transplant. Mouse grafts combined 10^7 T-cell-depleted bone marrow cells with 10^6 splenic CD5+ T cells. This mouse GVHD model was MHC-mismatched B6 to BALB/c, profiled day 7 or 14. The sequenced sample was gut tissue. The sequence came from a female BALB/c mouse given C57BL/6 T cells with graft-versus-host disease after an allogeneic hematopoietic cell transplant. V gene TRBV26 combines with J gene TRBJ1-4; D gene unclear. Here the CDR3 reads CASSLVNERLFF. The part of the CDR3 DNA that was read is TGTGCCAGCAGTCTTGTCAACGAAAGATTATTT.